The present entry profiles one TCR beta chain with its context. The data originate from a study of control samples from healthy donors and cancer patients. Using immunoSEQ multiplex PCR, the repertoire was profiled, and TCRdb retains in-frame clones only, with some absent. The data show around 100,000 clones, roughly 92% seen once. This receptor was identified in a human donor in good health. The donor label of this sample is uncertain. Source material: blood.

The CDR3, as DNA: TGTGCTAGTGCTCCTTTGGGGTCCAATAATTCACCCCTCCACTTT. This encodes CASAPLGSNNSPLHF. This chain uses TRBV12-5 with TRBJ1-6; D not certain. Germline CDR1 reads LGHNT; CDR2 reads FRNRAP. The CDR3 runs to 15 residues. V lost 7 bases and J lost 5, with 15 bases in between.